What follows are 28 T cell receptor beta chains derived from one specimen sequenced in a study of cytomegalovirus exposure and HLA in healthy donors. With 60 Vbeta and 13 Jbeta primers, the PCR was carried out. Libraries were prepared by immunoSEQ multiplex PCR; TCRdb keeps only in-frame clonotypes and omits some of them. The data contain around 100,000 clones, approximately 64% of them seen just once; the ten biggest clones take up around 3.3%. Material for sequencing was PBMCs. The origin of the receptors is a woman between 50 and 59 years old in good health and CMV-seronegative.

This clone was seen only a few times. The chain is built from TRBV19 and TRBJ2-2; TRBD1 aligns across 8 bases. The CDR3 has 18 amino acids. With 5 bases clipped from V and 5 bases from J, the junction kept 16 bases outside the gene matches. CDR1 is LNHDA, CDR2 SQIVND, per germline (reference sequence). The DNA of the CDR3 is TGTGCCAGTAGTGTAACCCCCAGGGGGCTGATGTTAACCGGGGAGCTGTTTTTT. It specifies CASSVTPRGLMLTGELFF.

The gene calls are TRBV2 and TRBJ1-1, with a tentative D call TRBD1 (6 bases). The CDR3 is made up of 12 amino acids. The V end was cut by 6 bases, the J end by 8 bases, with 13 bases between. CDR1 is SNHLY and CDR2 is FYNNEI in the germline V gene. DNA for the CDR3: TGTGCCAGCAGGGGGGCAAGGGTGGAAGCTTTCTTT. Translating gives CASRGARVEAFF.

The CDR3 DNA is TGTGCCAGCAGACCAACGGACACATACACTGAAGCTTTCTTT. It is translated as CASRPTDTYTEAFF. J is TRBJ1-1 and V is TRBV27; D is perhaps TRBD1 (5 bases). V gave up 6 bases and J gave up 3 bases, with 14 bases separating them. Germline V gene lookup returns CDR1 MNHEY and CDR2 SMNVEV (reference sequence). The CDR3 runs to 14 residues.

This clone occurred a few times. Here the CDR3 DNA reads TGTGCCAGCAGCCCATCCCTAGCCCGAGCGGGGGGGCCCCACGAGCAGTACTTC. Amino acids: CASSPSLARAGGPHEQYF. The chain employs TRBV13 and TRBJ2-7; TRBD2 agrees at 10 bases. This CDR3 spans 18 amino acids. J gave up 5 bases and V 5 bases, and 18 bases lay outside the gene matches. Germline lookup yields CDR1 PRHDT and CDR2 FYEKMQ (reference sequence).

This clone was observed a handful of times. Other DNA sequences from this sample encode an identical CDR3 as well. V is TRBV27 and J is TRBJ1-6, with D hard to call. The CDR3 is made up of 14 amino acids. V was shortened by 0 bases and J by 7 bases, with 7 bases between the two germline ends. Germline values: CDR1 MNHEY, CDR2 SMNVEV (reference sequence). CDR3 sequence (DNA): TGTGCCAGCAGTTTATCGGGAGGGAATTCACCCCTCCACTTT. This sequence encodes CASSLSGGNSPLHF.

This clone was observed a single time. V gene TRBV2 combines with J gene TRBJ2-5, with 9 nucleotides matching TRBD2. Trimming took 4 bases from V and 2 from J; bases not matched to a gene: 5. Germline CDR1 is SNHLY and CDR2 is FYNNEI. The CDR3 length is 15 residues. CDR3 in DNA: TGTGCCAGCAGTGCGACTAGCGGAGCACAAGAGACCCAGTACTTC. Translation gives CASSATSGAQETQYF.

This CDR3 reads CASSIRLRSATNEKLFF. Here the CDR3 DNA reads TGTGCCAGTAGTATACGTTTGCGAAGCGCAACTAATGAAAAACTGTTTTTT. The chain couples TRBV19 to TRBJ1-4; no clear D. From germline, CDR1 is LNHDA and CDR2 SQIVND (reference sequence). V lost 2 bases and J 0 bases, leaving 13 bases between the germline ends. The length of the CDR3 is 17 residues.

The chain couples TRBV5-8 to TRBJ2-1; 11 nucleotides agree with TRBD2. The V segment lost 4 bases and the J segment 9 bases; nucleotides outside the gene matches: 6. The CDR3 extends over 14 amino acids. CDR1 SGHTS and CDR2 YDEGEE come from the germline V gene. CDR3 DNA: TGTGCCAGCAGCACGACTAGCGGGAACGGTGAGCAGTTCTTC. This translates into CASSTTSGNGEQFF.

This clone was detected only a few times. The rearrangement uses TRBV6-1 and TRBJ1-2, with 7 bases that match TRBD1. Per the germline V gene, CDR1 is MNHNS and CDR2 is SASEGT. The CDR3 consists of 14 residues. The J segment lost 0 bases and the V segment lost 7 bases, leaving 5 bases of the junction unmatched. CDR3 sequence reads: CASKRDSANYGYTF. The CDR3 region has the DNA TGTGCCAGCAAGAGGGACAGCGCTAACTATGGCTACACCTTC.

The genes are TRBV19 and TRBJ2-1; tentative D call: TRBD2 (5 bases). CDR1 is LNHDA, CDR2 SQIVND, per germline (reference sequence). The CDR3 totals 14 residues. Trimming cost V 3 bases and J 7 bases, with 13 bases left between them. The CDR3 sequence: CASSIYSEGNEQFF. In nucleotides, the CDR3 is TGTGCCAGTAGTATTTACAGCGAGGGAAATGAGCAGTTCTTC.

This chain joins TRBV19 and TRBJ2-5; D unresolved. The J call is doubtful: the DNA matches TRBJ2-7 better. The CDR3 loop spans 13 amino acids. CDR1 and CDR2 from the germline V gene are LNHDA and SQIVND (reference sequence). The CDR3 DNA follows: TGTGCCAGTTCTGTTCTAGTCGCCTACGAGCAGTACTTC. Protein: CASSVLVAYEQYF.

The J gene is TRBJ2-2, the V gene TRBV2, with a weak D call TRBD2 (6 bases). The germline V gene has CDR1 SNHLY and CDR2 FYNNEI. The length of the CDR3 is 15 residues. Deletions cut 5 bases from V and 4 bases from J, with 14 bases between. The CDR3 here is CASSWDLRSTGELFF. The CDR3 DNA reads as TGTGCCAGCAGTTGGGACTTACGCTCCACCGGGGAGCTGTTTTTT.

The rearrangement joins TRBV11-2 to TRBJ2-7, with 12 bases lining up with TRBD2. V lost 7 bases to trimming and J lost 7 bases; unmatched junction nucleotides: 11. The CDR3 contains 15 residues. The V gene's germline CDR1 is SGHAT and CDR2 FQNNGV. CDR3: CASTLAGLAGFEQYF. The CDR3 bases are TGTGCCAGCACCCTGGCGGGACTAGCGGGCTTTGAGCAGTACTTC.

This chain joins TRBV7-2 and TRBJ2-5; 9 bases are a match to TRBD1. The CDR3 sequence is 15 residues long. J gave up 9 bases and V 3 bases, and 11 bases lay outside the gene matches. Germline assignment: CDR1 SGHTA and CDR2 FQGNSA. As DNA, the CDR3 is TGTGCCAGCAGCTTTAGGACAGGGGACGGATCAGCCCAGTACTTC. Its protein is CASSFRTGDGSAQYF.

The V and J genes are TRBV7-2 and TRBJ2-7; no clear D gene. Germline values: CDR1 SGHTA, CDR2 FQGNSA. V lost 3 bases to trimming and J lost 1 base, with 4 bases between them. The CDR3 length is 12 residues. The CDR3: CASSFGSYEQYF. CDR3 nucleotide sequence: TGTGCCAGCAGCTTCGGTTCCTACGAGCAGTACTTC.

This chain connects TRBV11-2 to TRBJ2-5; 11 bases are shared with TRBD2. The germline V gene encodes CDR1 SGHAT and CDR2 FQNNGV. The CDR3 extends over 16 amino acids. The V and J ends lost 6 bases and 0 bases, in that order; junction bases with no gene match: 6. The CDR3, as DNA: TGTGCCAGCAGTCGTCCGGGACTAGCGGACCAAGAGACCCAGTACTTC. Encoded protein: CASSRPGLADQETQYF.

The V gene is TRBV5-4, the J gene TRBJ2-7; maybe TRBD1 (6 bases). Trimming took off 1 base at V and 4 bases at J, with 9 bases between the two ends. CDR1 SGHNT and CDR2 YYREEE come from the germline V gene (reference sequence). The CDR3 is 13 amino acids. In DNA, the CDR3 is TGTGCCAGCAGCTTGCCAGGGGAGTACGAGCAGTACTTC. Encoded protein: CASSLPGEYEQYF.

The chain employs TRBV6-1 and TRBJ2-5; TRBD1 agrees at 9 bases. Trimming at V came to 7 bases and at J to 1 base, leaving 4 bases not matched to a gene. Germline V CDR1 and CDR2: MNHNS, SASEGT. The CDR3 has 14 residues. The CDR3 coding sequence is TGTGCCAGCAAGACGGGACAGGGCCAAGAGACCCAGTACTTC. Protein: CASKTGQGQETQYF.

The CDR3, as DNA: TGTGCCAGCAGCAGGGGTCGGATCACTGAAGCTTTCTTT. It translates to CASSRGRITEAFF. V and J are TRBV6-5 and TRBJ1-1, with D perhaps TRBD1 (6 bases). Germline V gene sequence: CDR1 MNHEY, CDR2 SVGAGI. V shed 6 bases and J shed 4 bases, with 12 bases lying between them. There are 13 residues in the CDR3.

J is TRBJ2-2 and V is TRBV7-7, with 9 bases lining up with TRBD1. The CDR3 extends over 17 amino acids. V trimming: 1 base; J trimming: 5 bases; junction bases outside the gene matches: 8. Germline CDR1 and CDR2: SSHAT and FNYEAQ (reference sequence). CDR3 DNA sequence: TGTGCCAGCAGCTTAGGAACCGGGACAGGGTTTACCGGGGAGCTGTTTTTT. Its translation is CASSLGTGTGFTGELFF.

The rearrangement joins TRBV5-1 to TRBJ2-7, with D maybe TRBD2 (6 bases). The CDR3 length is 15 residues. The ends were cut back, 2 bases at V and 0 bases at J, with 12 bases in the middle. From germline, CDR1 is SGHRS and CDR2 YFSETQ. DNA for the CDR3: TGCGCCAGCAGCTTCGGTGGGGGGAGCTCCTACGAGCAGTACTTC. Protein product: CASSFGGGSSYEQYF.

The V gene is TRBV10-1, the J gene TRBJ2-5; no definite D call. The J call could be wrong; TRBJ2-7 is a better fit for the DNA end. CDR3 length: 13 amino acids. Germline CDR1 is WNHNN and CDR2 is SYGVQD (reference sequence). DNA of the CDR3: TGCGCCAGCAGTGACCCTGTCACCTACGAGCAGTACTTC. Translated, it gives CASSDPVTYEQYF.

The genes are TRBV2 and TRBJ2-1; TRBD2 is a possible D gene (5 bases). Germline CDR1 SNHLY, CDR2 FYNNEI. With 6 bases removed from V and 0 bases from J, the gap between germline ends came to 9 bases. The CDR3 is made up of 14 amino acids. CDR3 coding DNA: TGTGCCAGCAGGGAGCGGAGCTCCTACAATGAGCAGTTCTTC. Translating gives CASRERSSYNEQFF.

V is TRBV27 and J is TRBJ1-5; TRBD1 is a possible D gene (5 bases). There are 14 residues in the CDR3. The germline gives CDR1 MNHEY, CDR2 SMNVEV (reference sequence). V lost 2 bases and J lost 7, with 12 bases in between. The CDR3 DNA reads TGTGCCAGCAGTTTAATCGGGGGAGTGCAGCCCCAGCATTTT. It translates to CASSLIGGVQPQHF.

The rearrangement links TRBV5-1 to TRBJ2-7; 9 bases agree with TRBD1. J gave up 2 bases and V 4 bases, and 13 bases lay outside the gene matches. CDR1 is SGHRS and CDR2 is YFSETQ in the germline V gene. The CDR3 has 17 residues. The DNA for the CDR3 is TGCGCCAGCAGCCGGTCGGGTGTCAGGACAGGGGCCTACGAGCAGTACTTC. It encodes CASSRSGVRTGAYEQYF.

A single count supports this clone. An end of the junction differs from the germline gene, which may be a read error. J is TRBJ2-1 and V is TRBV29-1; 7 positions agree with TRBD2. Germline lookup yields CDR1 SQVTM and CDR2 ANQGSEA. The CDR3 runs 11 residues. CDR3 DNA sequence: TGCAGCGCTGGGGGGGAGAGGTTGCGGATCTTC. This sequence encodes CSAGGERLRIF.

The count of this clone is one. The chain couples TRBV9 to TRBJ2-5; 9 bases are shared with TRBD1. J was trimmed by 9 bases and V by 0 bases; bases with no gene match: 6. Germline values: CDR1 SGDLS, CDR2 YYNGEE. The CDR3 runs 14 residues. The CDR3 DNA reads TGTGCCAGCAGCGTAGCGAGGACAGGGGAGCCCCAGTACTTC. Translation: CASSVARTGEPQYF.

CDR3 bases: TGTGCCAGCAGCTTATCAGGGGCCATGGGGGCTGAAGCTTTCTTT. This codes for CASSLSGAMGAEAFF. The chain has TRBV7-6 and TRBJ1-1, with D tentatively TRBD1 (6 bases). Germline V lookup: CDR1 SGHVS, CDR2 FNYEAQ. The CDR3 runs to 15 residues. Trimming took 2 bases from V and 6 from J, leaving 16 bases between them.